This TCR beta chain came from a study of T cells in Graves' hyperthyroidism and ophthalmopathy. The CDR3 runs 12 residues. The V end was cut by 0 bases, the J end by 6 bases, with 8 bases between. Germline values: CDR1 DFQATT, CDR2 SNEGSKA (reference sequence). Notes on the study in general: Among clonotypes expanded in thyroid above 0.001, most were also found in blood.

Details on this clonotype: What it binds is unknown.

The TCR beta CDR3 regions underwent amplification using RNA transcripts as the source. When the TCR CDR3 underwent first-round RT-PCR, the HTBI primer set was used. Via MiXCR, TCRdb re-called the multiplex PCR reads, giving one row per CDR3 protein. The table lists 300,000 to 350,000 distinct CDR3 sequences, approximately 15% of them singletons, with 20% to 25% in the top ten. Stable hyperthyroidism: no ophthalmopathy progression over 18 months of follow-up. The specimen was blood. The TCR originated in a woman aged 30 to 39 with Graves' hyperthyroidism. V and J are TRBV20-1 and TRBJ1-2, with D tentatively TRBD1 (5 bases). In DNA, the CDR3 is TGCAGTGCTAGAGATCCGGGACATGGCTACACCTTC. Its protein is CSARDPGHGYTF.